Presented here are 18 T cell receptor beta chains from one specimen sequenced in a study of OX40 agonist ivuxolimab in advanced cancers. Generated by immunoSEQ multiplex PCR, the TCRdb table keeps only in-frame clones and is missing some. The sample contains approximately 50,000 clones, roughly 94% of which appear only once. The sample was CD4+ or CD8+ T cells sorted from blood, taken in a trial of the OX40 agonist ivuxolimab. Every receptor here comes from an adult with an advanced solid tumor such as melanoma, head and neck, liver or kidney cancer.

Concerning this clone: Here the CDR3 omits its conserved ending phenylalanine or tryptophan, so a read error is the likely source. The DNA is omitted, as the CDR3 cannot be located on it reliably, and the CDR3 follows TCRdb's listing. This chain joins TRBV21-1 and TRBJ1-2. TRBV21-1 is flagged as a pseudogene. The CDR3 is made up of 9 amino acids, end residues included. This CDR3 reads CASSTTGPG.

This clone was seen only once. This chain joins TRBV4-3 and TRBJ1-2; 7 nucleotides line up with TRBD1. Germline V CDR1 and CDR2: LGHNA, YSLEER. The CDR3 has 15 amino acids. J was trimmed by 4 bases and V by 1 base; bases with no gene match: 6. For the CDR3, the DNA is TGCGCCAGCAGCCAAGGACTTAGGGACAGCTATGGCTACACCTTC. Translation: CASSQGLRDSYGYTF.

This clone has a single count. This chain joins TRBV10-1 and TRBJ2-5, with 7 bases identical to TRBD1. Germline trimming cut 4 bases from V and 5 bases from J; bases unmatched to any gene: 7. The CDR3 extends over 14 amino acids. Germline assignment: CDR1 WNHNN and CDR2 SYGVQD (reference sequence). The CDR3 region is CASSVRTGGETQYF. The CDR3 DNA reads as TGCGCCAGCAGTGTAAGGACAGGCGGGGAGACCCAGTACTTC.

The rearrangement links TRBV7-9 to TRBJ1-4; D ambiguous. The CDR3 loop spans 17 amino acids. The V gene lost 2 bases and the J gene lost 0 bases, with 13 bases spanning the gap. Germline loops: CDR1 SEHNR, CDR2 FQNEAQ (reference sequence). CDR3 sequence: CASSLSGGYTTNEKLFF. DNA of the CDR3: TGTGCCAGCAGCTTAAGCGGAGGATATACAACTAATGAAAAACTGTTTTTT. Full variable domain (outside the CDR3, taken from reference TRBV7-9 and TRBJ1-4): DTGVSQNPRHKITKRGQNVTFRCDPISEHNRLYWYRQTLGQGPEFLTYFQNEAQLEKSRLLSDRFSAERPKGSFSTLEIQRTEQGDSAMYLCASSLSGGYTTNEKLFFGSGTQLSVL.

This chain joins TRBV6-1 and TRBJ2-1, with 7 bases identical to TRBD1. In germline, CDR1 is MNHNS, CDR2 SASEGT. Germline trimming cut 3 bases from V and 7 bases from J; bases unmatched to any gene: 3. The length of the CDR3 is 13 residues. CDR3 loop: CASSETGLNEQFF. The CDR3 region has the DNA TGTGCCAGCAGTGAGACAGGGCTTAATGAGCAGTTCTTC.

The chain uses TRBV30 and TRBJ2-1, with 10 nucleotides matching TRBD2. The V segment lost 5 bases and the J segment 5 bases; nucleotides outside the gene matches: 6. Germline CDR1 GTSNPN, CDR2 SVGIG (reference sequence). The CDR3 sequence is 14 residues long. Written as DNA, the CDR3 is TGTGCCTGGGCCACTCTAGCGGGAGACAATGAGCAGTTCTTC. Protein sequence: CAWATLAGDNEQFF.

The V gene is TRBV13, the J gene TRBJ2-5; TRBD2 aligns across 7 bases. Trimming cost V 5 bases and J 5 bases; bases outside gene matches: 11. The CDR3 sequence is 15 residues long. Germline assignment: CDR1 PRHDT and CDR2 FYEKMQ (reference sequence). The CDR3: CASSERTTSVETQYF. The DNA for the CDR3 is TGTGCCAGCAGCGAGAGGACTACTAGCGTTGAGACCCAGTACTTC.

On this clone itself: Distinct nucleotide sequences in the sample also encode this CDR3. This chain uses TRBV2 with TRBJ1-1; D is uncertain. The CDR3 contains 14 residues. Germline CDR1 SNHLY, CDR2 FYNNEI. The V gene lost 6 bases and the J gene lost 1 base, with 12 bases spanning the gap. Here the CDR3 DNA reads TGTGCCAGCAGGGAAAGGGCTGCGAACACTGAAGCTTTCTTT. Encoded protein: CASRERAANTEAFF.

The chain has TRBV5-1 and TRBJ2-1; 10 positions match TRBD2. CDR3 length: 15 residues. V dropped 3 bases and J dropped 3; count of bases not matched to a gene: 3. Germline lookup yields CDR1 SGHRS and CDR2 YFSETQ. The CDR3 here is CASSYASGSYNEQFF. CDR3 DNA sequence: TGCGCCAGCAGCTACGCTAGCGGGAGCTACAATGAGCAGTTCTTC. Drawing the rest from reference TRBV5-1 and TRBJ2-1, the complete variable domain is KAGVTQTPRYLIKTRGQQVTLSCSPISGHRSVSWYQQTPGQGLQFLFEYFSETQRNKGNFPGRFSGRQFSNSRSEMNVSTLELGDSALYLCASSYASGSYNEQFFGPGTRLTVL.

This sequence joins TRBV5-6 and TRBJ2-1, with TRBD1 identical over 8 bases. The CDR3 sequence is 14 residues long. Looked up from germline, CDR1 is SGHDT and CDR2 is YYEEEE. The J segment lost 7 bases and the V segment lost 2 bases, leaving 5 bases of the junction unmatched. As DNA, the CDR3 is TGTGCCAGCAGCTTATTACAGGGGGTGAATGAGCAGTTCTTC. It encodes CASSLLQGVNEQFF.

This clone has just a few counts. The chain couples TRBV5-3 to TRBJ2-7; TRBD1 matches at 7 bases. TRBV5-3 is identified as an open reading frame with a role that is uncertain. The CDR3 is 15 amino acids. Unmatched junction bases numbered 8, after V lost 3 bases and J lost 2 bases. CDR3 residues: CARSSDREPPYEQYF. The DNA of the CDR3 is TGTGCCAGAAGCTCCGACAGGGAACCCCCCTACGAGCAGTACTTC.

The sample holds one count of this clone. V and J are TRBV27 and TRBJ2-7, with 8 bases fitting TRBD2. This CDR3 comprises 14 residues. Per germline, CDR1 MNHEY and CDR2 SMNVEV (reference sequence). The V segment lost 3 bases and the J segment 2 bases; nucleotides outside the gene matches: 3. CDR3 protein: CASSFTSGPYEQYF. In DNA, the CDR3 is TGTGCCAGCAGTTTTACTAGCGGCCCCTACGAGCAGTACTTC.

The chain employs TRBV9 and TRBJ1-1; D perhaps matches TRBD1 (5 bases). The germline CDR1 and CDR2 sequences are SGDLS and YYNGEE. There are 14 residues in the CDR3. The germline V and J ends were trimmed by 4 bases and 1 base, with 11 bases remaining between them. CDR3: CASSPRQTNTEAFF. The DNA of the CDR3 is TGTGCCAGCAGCCCGAGACAGACGAACACTGAAGCTTTCTTT.

The chain joins TRBV7-9 to TRBJ2-6, with D possibly TRBD1 on 6 matching bases. The length of the CDR3 is 16 residues. V dropped 4 bases and J dropped 2 bases, with 12 bases sitting between them. Germline CDR1 SEHNR, CDR2 FQNEAQ (reference sequence). This CDR3 reads CASSSNRDTGANVLTF. In DNA, the CDR3 is TGTGCCAGCAGCTCCAACAGGGACACTGGGGCCAACGTCCTGACTTTC.

The chain uses TRBV19 and TRBJ2-2; TRBD2 agrees at 15 bases. V was clipped by 5 bases and J by 7 bases; unmatched bases: 8. CDR1 and CDR2 from the germline V gene are LNHDA and SQIVND (reference sequence). The CDR3 covers 17 residues. CDR3 in DNA: TGTGCCAGTAGTTCCGGACTAGCGGGAGGGCCTGGCGGGGAGCTGTTTTTT. It codes for CASSSGLAGGPGGELFF.

The chain links TRBV10-3 to TRBJ2-1; 8 bases are shared with TRBD2. The CDR3 length is 18 residues. Germline lookup yields CDR1 ENHRY and CDR2 SYGVKD. Trimming cost V 2 bases and J 3 bases; bases outside gene matches: 12. Written as DNA, the CDR3 is TGTGCCATCAGTGAGATATTTCTGGGGACTAGTAGCTACAATGAGCAGTTCTTC. This sequence encodes CAISEIFLGTSSYNEQFF.

In DNA form, the CDR3 reads TGTGCCAGCAGTTTGGGACTAGCGGGAGCCATGGGCGAGCAGTACTTC. This encodes CASSLGLAGAMGEQYF. This sequence joins TRBV6-5 and TRBJ2-7; 14 bases align to TRBD2. The length of the CDR3 is 16 residues. CDR1 is MNHEY and CDR2 is SVGAGI in the germline V gene. Losses at the gene ends were 4 bases for V and 6 bases for J; bases not matched to a gene: 8.

For the CDR3, the DNA is TGTGCCAGCAGTTTGACAGGTGTAGATGAGCAGTTCTTC. This translates into CASSLTGVDEQFF. The chain couples TRBV27 to TRBJ2-1; the D gene is possibly TRBD1 (6 bases). The CDR3 spans 13 residues. CDR1 MNHEY and CDR2 SMNVEV come from the germline V gene (reference sequence). Trimming shortened V by 3 bases and J by 8 bases, and 11 bases separated the two germline ends.